This T cell receptor (beta chain) emerged from a study of control samples from healthy donors and cancer patients. Only in-frame clones appear in the TCRdb table, and some are missing; sequencing was by immunoSEQ multiplex PCR. Reported are under 200,000 clones; the ten largest clones contain 2% to 2.5%. Germline-derived CDR1 and CDR2 are KGHSH and LQKENI. This CDR3 is 14 amino acids long. The V end lost 6 bases, the J end lost 4 bases, and 13 bases lay between the germline ends. The receptor's source is a woman under 40 in good health. The source material was blood. V gene TRBV18 combines with J gene TRBJ2-1; D perhaps matches TRBD1 (5 bases). The CDR3 protein is CASSSTESYNEQFF. In DNA, the CDR3 is TGTGCCAGCTCCTCGACAGAGTCTTACAATGAGCAGTTCTTC.